A single sample gave rise to the 16 T cell receptor beta chains below, sequenced in a study of CD8 T cells in Susac syndrome. With random hexamers, 0.5 to 1 ug RNA was reverse transcribed. TCRdb redid the calling of the immunoSEQ multiplex PCR reads with MiXCR, one entry per CDR3 protein. The sample has some 200,000 distinct CDR3 sequences, around 96% seen once. Sequencing used CD4+ T cells from PBMCs. These receptors were collected from a human donor in good health.

The chain has TRBV5-1 and TRBJ2-7, with TRBD1 matching over 12 bases. Germline CDR1 and CDR2: SGHRS and YFSETQ. The CDR3 is 15 amino acids. J was trimmed by 4 bases and V by 4 bases; bases with no gene match: 6. CDR3 sequence (DNA): TGCGCCAGCAGCGCGGGGACAGGGGGCTTGTACGAGCAGTACTTC. Protein sequence: CASSAGTGGLYEQYF.

This chain links TRBV28 with TRBJ2-7, with 8 bases fitting TRBD2. V gave up 3 bases and J gave up 0 bases; unmatched junction bases: 4. This CDR3 region has 15 residues. The germline gives CDR1 MDHEN, CDR2 SYDVKM. CDR3 in amino acids: CASSFLAGSSYEQYF. CDR3 bases: TGTGCCAGCAGTTTCTTAGCGGGGAGCTCCTACGAGCAGTACTTC.

The V call is TRBV27, the J call TRBJ1-1; the match to TRBD1 covers 9 bases. The V segment lost 2 bases and the J segment 1 base; nucleotides outside the gene matches: 5. Germline V lookup: CDR1 MNHEY, CDR2 SMNVEV (reference sequence). This CDR3 comprises 16 residues. The CDR3 coding sequence is TGTGCCAGCAGTTTAGGATGGGGACAGGGGAACACTGAAGCTTTCTTT. It is translated as CASSLGWGQGNTEAFF.

The chain joins TRBV5-4 to TRBJ2-4; TRBD2 agrees at 7 bases. V lost 4 bases and J lost 8; bases outside the gene matches: 9. The CDR3 sequence is 14 residues long. The germline V gene has CDR1 SGHNT and CDR2 YYREEE (reference sequence). Here the CDR3 reads CASSVGTTSDIQYF. The CDR3 DNA reads as TGTGCCAGCAGCGTCGGGACTACCTCAGACATTCAGTACTTC. Based on the CDR3 plus reference TRBV5-4 and TRBJ2-4, the full variable domain is ETGVTQSPTHLIKTRGQQVTLRCSSQSGHNTVSWYQQALGQGPQFIFQYYREEENGRGNFPPRFSGLQFPNYSSELNVNALELDDSALYLCASSVGTTSDIQYFGAGTRLSVL.

This sequence joins TRBV15 and TRBJ1-5; D possibly corresponds to TRBD1 (5 bases). This CDR3 contains 17 residues. V was shortened by 4 bases and J by 6 bases, with 22 bases between the two germline ends. Germline CDR1 LNHNV, CDR2 YYDKDF (reference sequence). The CDR3 region has the DNA TGTGCCACCAGCACAGGAGGCGGGGCTGTAGTTGGTCAGCCCCAGCATTTT. Translated, it gives CATSTGGGAVVGQPQHF.

The genes are TRBV4-3 and TRBJ2-5; 10 nucleotides line up with TRBD2. The CDR3 consists of 15 residues. CDR1 and CDR2 from the germline V gene are LGHNA and YSLEER. V dropped 1 base and J dropped 3; count of bases not matched to a gene: 2. For the CDR3, the DNA is TGCGCCAGCAGCCAAGGCCTAGCGGGAGAAGAGACCCAGTACTTC. This codes for CASSQGLAGEETQYF.

The chain has TRBV24-1 and TRBJ1-2, with D unclear. V lost 3 bases, J lost 4 bases, and 8 bases lay in between. The V gene's germline CDR1 is KGHDR and CDR2 SFDVKD. The CDR3 has 13 residues. In DNA form, the CDR3 reads TGTGCCACCAGTGATCATTACTTCTATGGCTACACCTTC. Its protein is CATSDHYFYGYTF.

This clonotype was counted a single time. This sequence joins TRBV29-1 and TRBJ2-7; the match to TRBD2 covers 9 bases. Trimming at V came to 7 bases and at J to 3 bases, leaving 4 bases not matched to a gene. The CDR3 is 12 residues long. The germline gives CDR1 SQVTM, CDR2 ANQGSEA. CDR3 protein: CSGKTSGYEQYF. The CDR3 DNA reads as TGCAGCGGTAAGACTAGCGGCTACGAGCAGTACTTC.

The J gene is TRBJ1-1, the V gene TRBV4-2, with no clear D. The germline gives CDR1 LGHNA, CDR2 YNFKEQ. Trimming pared 0 bases from V and 2 bases from J, leaving 10 bases between. This CDR3 region has 15 residues. CDR3 sequence (DNA): TGTGCCAGCAGCCAAGATGGTGGCCGAAACACTGAAGCTTTCTTT. It translates to CASSQDGGRNTEAFF.

This CDR3 reads CASSLRGGEGYTF. In nucleotides, the CDR3 is TGCGCCAGCAGCTTGAGGGGTGGTGAAGGCTACACCTTC. V usage is TRBV5-1 and J usage is TRBJ1-2; D possibly corresponds to TRBD1 (5 bases). The CDR3 is 13 amino acids. Germline CDR1 reads SGHRS; CDR2 reads YFSETQ. Trimming left V 1 base short and J 8 bases short, with 12 bases between.

This clonotype appeared a few times. The chain links TRBV6-5 to TRBJ2-5; D perhaps matches TRBD2 (6 bases). Trimming stripped 6 bases from V and 2 bases from J, with 10 bases between. The CDR3 has 13 residues. Germline lookup yields CDR1 MNHEY and CDR2 SVGAGI. The CDR3 loop reads CASSPGGQETQYF. The DNA for the CDR3 is TGTGCCAGCAGCCCCGGAGGGCAAGAGACCCAGTACTTC.

The chain recombines TRBV15 with TRBJ2-5, with D possibly being TRBD1 (5 bases). Germline CDR1 and CDR2: LNHNV and YYDKDF (reference sequence). This CDR3 spans 15 amino acids. Trimming stripped 4 bases from V and 3 bases from J, with 15 bases between. CDR3 sequence: CATSTDTGSEETQYF. In DNA form, the CDR3 reads TGTGCCACCAGCACGGACACCGGATCAGAAGAGACCCAGTACTTC.

The chain carries TRBV6-2 or TRBV6-3 and TRBJ1-2, with D uncertain. This CDR3 is 12 amino acids long. Trimming pared 2 bases from V and 5 bases from J, leaving 6 bases between. Germline V gene data show CDR1 as MNHEY and CDR2 as SVGEGT. The CDR3 loop reads CASSYSSYGYTF. CDR3 coding DNA: TGTGCCAGCAGTTACAGCTCGTATGGCTACACCTTC.

This rearrangement joins TRBV5-4 to TRBJ2-4; D remains ambiguous. The length of the CDR3 is 16 residues. Germline V CDR1 and CDR2: SGHNT, YYREEE (reference sequence). Trimming shortened V by 0 bases and J by 0 bases, and 10 bases separated the two germline ends. DNA of the CDR3: TGTGCCAGCAGCTTGGAGACGGAGATAGCCAAAAACATTCAGTACTTC. Protein product: CASSLETEIAKNIQYF.

The V call is TRBV29-1, the J call TRBJ2-5; D uncertain. The V end lost 7 bases, the J end lost 5 bases, and 14 bases lay between the germline ends. Germline lookup yields CDR1 SQVTM and CDR2 ANQGSEA. This CDR3 region has 12 residues. The CDR3 spells CSAFLVSETQYF. DNA for the CDR3: TGCAGCGCCTTCCTAGTCTCGGAGACCCAGTACTTC.

The rearrangement joins TRBV7-9 to TRBJ2-1, with 10 bases identical to TRBD2. J was trimmed by 0 bases and V by 2 bases; bases with no gene match: 1. CDR3 length: 16 residues. Germline lookup yields CDR1 SEHNR and CDR2 FQNEAQ (reference sequence). Here the CDR3 reads CASSLRTSGSYNEQFF. CDR3 DNA: TGTGCCAGCAGCTTAAGGACTAGCGGCTCCTACAATGAGCAGTTCTTC.